This TCR beta chain was retrieved from a study of T cell responses to AZD1222 COVID-19 vaccine. Libraries were prepared by immunoSEQ multiplex PCR; TCRdb keeps only in-frame clonotypes and omits some of them. The repertoire holds 90,000 to 130,000 clones, about 88% seen once, with around 1.6% in the top ten. V was trimmed by 0 bases and J by 6 bases, leaving 10 bases between them. This CDR3 has 13 amino acids. Germline V CDR1 and CDR2: SGHRS, YFSETQ. This sequence was found in an adult in good health. The V call is TRBV5-1, the J call TRBJ2-7, with D possibly matching TRBD2 (6 bases). The source material was peripheral blood, sampled on day 0 of AZD1222 vaccination. The CDR3 spells CASSLASRGEQYF. CDR3 bases: TGCGCCAGCAGCTTGGCGTCGCGGGGCGAGCAGTACTTC.